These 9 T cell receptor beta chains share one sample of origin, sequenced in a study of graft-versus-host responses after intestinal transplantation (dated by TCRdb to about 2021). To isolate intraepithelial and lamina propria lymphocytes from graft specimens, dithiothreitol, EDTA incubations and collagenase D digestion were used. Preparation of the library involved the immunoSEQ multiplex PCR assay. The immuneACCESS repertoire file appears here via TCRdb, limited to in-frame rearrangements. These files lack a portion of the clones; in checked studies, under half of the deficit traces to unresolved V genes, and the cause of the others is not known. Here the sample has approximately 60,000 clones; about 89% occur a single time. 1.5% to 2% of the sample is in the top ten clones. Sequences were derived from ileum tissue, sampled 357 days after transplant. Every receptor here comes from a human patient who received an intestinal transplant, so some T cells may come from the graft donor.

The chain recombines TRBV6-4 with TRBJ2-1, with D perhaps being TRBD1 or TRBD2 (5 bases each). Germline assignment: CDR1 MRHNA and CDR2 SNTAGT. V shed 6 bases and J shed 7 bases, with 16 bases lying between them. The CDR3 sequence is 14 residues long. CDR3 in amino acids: CASSRGTVGNEQFF. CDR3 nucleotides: TGTGCCAGCAGCCGAGGGACCGTAGGAAATGAGCAGTTCTTC.

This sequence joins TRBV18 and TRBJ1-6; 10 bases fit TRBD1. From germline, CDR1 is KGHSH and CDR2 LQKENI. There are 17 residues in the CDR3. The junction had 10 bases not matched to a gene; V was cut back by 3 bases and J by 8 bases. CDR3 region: CASSPVGGTGVHSPLHF. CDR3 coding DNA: TGTGCCAGCTCACCCGTGGGCGGGACAGGGGTCCATTCACCCCTCCACTTT.

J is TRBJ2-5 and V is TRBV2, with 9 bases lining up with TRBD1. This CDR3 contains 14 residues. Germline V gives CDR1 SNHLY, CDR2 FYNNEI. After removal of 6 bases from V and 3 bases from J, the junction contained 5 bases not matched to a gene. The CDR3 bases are TGTGCCAGCAGATGGGACAGGGCAGAAGAGACCCAGTACTTC. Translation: CASRWDRAEETQYF.

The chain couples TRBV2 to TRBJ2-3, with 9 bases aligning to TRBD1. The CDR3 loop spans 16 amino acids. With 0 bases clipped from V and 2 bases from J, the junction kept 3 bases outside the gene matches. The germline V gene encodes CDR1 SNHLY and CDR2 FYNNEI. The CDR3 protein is CASSEAKQGATDTQYF. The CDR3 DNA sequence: TGTGCCAGCAGTGAAGCGAAACAGGGGGCCACAGATACGCAGTATTTT.

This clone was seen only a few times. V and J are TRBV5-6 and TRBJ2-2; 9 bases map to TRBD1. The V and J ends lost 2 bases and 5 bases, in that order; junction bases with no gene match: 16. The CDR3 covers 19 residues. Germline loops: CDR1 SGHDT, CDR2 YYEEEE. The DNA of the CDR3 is TGTGCCAGCAGCTTCAACAGGGGGCAGAAGGCTTTGTTAACCGGGGAGCTGTTTTTT. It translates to CASSFNRGQKALLTGELFF.

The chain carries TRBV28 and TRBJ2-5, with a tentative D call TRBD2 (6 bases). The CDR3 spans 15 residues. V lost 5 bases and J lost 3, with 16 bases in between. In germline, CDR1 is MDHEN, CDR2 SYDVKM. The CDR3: CASSPGLDPEETQYF. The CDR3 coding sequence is TGTGCCAGCAGTCCGGGACTGGACCCAGAAGAGACCCAGTACTTC. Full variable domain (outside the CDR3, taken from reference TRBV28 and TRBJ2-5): DVKVTQSSRYLVKRTGEKVFLECVQDMDHENMFWYRQDPGLGLRLIYFSYDVKMKEKGDIPEGYSVSREKKERFSLILESASTNQTSMYLCASSPGLDPEETQYFGPGTRLLVL.

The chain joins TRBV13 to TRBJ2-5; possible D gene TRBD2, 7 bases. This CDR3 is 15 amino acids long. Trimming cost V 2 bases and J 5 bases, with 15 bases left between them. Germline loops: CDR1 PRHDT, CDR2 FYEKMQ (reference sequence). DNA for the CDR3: TGTGCCAGCAGCTTAAGGGGGGGCTTGGGCGAGACCCAGTACTTC. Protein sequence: CASSLRGGLGETQYF.

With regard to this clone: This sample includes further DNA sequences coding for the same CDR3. The CDR3 sequence is CASSYASSYEQYF. CDR3 in DNA: TGTGCCAGCAGTTACGCTAGCTCCTACGAGCAGTACTTC. V is TRBV6-5 and J is TRBJ2-7; D remains unclear. This CDR3 is 13 amino acids long. The germline V gene has CDR1 MNHEY and CDR2 SVGAGI. V was trimmed by 2 bases and J by 0 bases, leaving 5 bases between them.

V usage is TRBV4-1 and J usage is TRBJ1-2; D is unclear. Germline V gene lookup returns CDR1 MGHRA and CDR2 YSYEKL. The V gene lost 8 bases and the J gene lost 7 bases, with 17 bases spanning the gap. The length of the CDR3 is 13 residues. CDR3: CASGSQASLGYTF. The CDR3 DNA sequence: TGCGCCAGCGGCTCCCAAGCTTCGCTTGGCTACACCTTC.